These 32 T cell receptor beta chains originate from one sample sequenced in a study of follicular helper T cells after annual influenza vaccination. Sequencing used immunoSEQ multiplex PCR; TCRdb keeps in-frame clones, though not all of them. Of 650 to 950 clones detected, 70% to 85% appear once; the ten largest clones hold 6.5% to 7.5%. This sample's time point: 2015-2016 season, 7 days after influenza vaccination. Here the sequenced sample was CXCR5+ CD38+ circulating T follicular helper cells from blood, taken 7 days after influenza vaccination. Subset here: circulating Tfh, non-naive CD4+CXCR5+PD-1+ (ICOS+CD38+ or ICOS-CD38-). These receptors were obtained from an adult who received the influenza vaccine.

The CDR3 is CASSPIGLAGTYEQYF. The CDR3 bases are TGTGCCAGCAGCCCAATCGGGCTAGCGGGGACTTACGAGCAGTACTTC. The chain recombines TRBV7-8 with TRBJ2-7, with TRBD2 identical over 9 bases. Germline V gives CDR1 SGHVS, CDR2 FQNEAQ. The CDR3 loop spans 16 amino acids. V shed 5 bases and J 4 bases; nucleotides not matched to a gene: 12.

The V call is TRBV7-9, the J call TRBJ1-2; TRBD1 matches 7 bases. The germline CDR1 and CDR2 sequences are SEHNR and FQNEAQ (reference sequence). CDR3 size: 13 residues. V shed 0 bases and J 7 bases; nucleotides not matched to a gene: 2. The chain's CDR3 is CASSLARGPGYTF. The CDR3 bases are TGTGCCAGCAGCTTAGCGAGGGGGCCTGGCTACACCTTC.

The gene calls are TRBV5-6 and TRBJ1-1; a possible D gene is TRBD1 (5 bases). The V and J ends lost 4 bases and 0 bases respectively, with 7 bases between them. Germline V CDR1 and CDR2: SGHDT, YYEEEE. There are 13 residues in the CDR3. CDR3 loop: CASSRTLNTEAFF. The CDR3 coding sequence is TGTGCCAGCAGCCGGACATTGAACACTGAAGCTTTCTTT.

This clone was seen a single time. The V and J genes are TRBV9 and TRBJ1-1; 8 positions match TRBD1. V lost 3 bases to trimming and J lost 4 bases; unmatched junction nucleotides: 5. Per the germline V gene, CDR1 is SGDLS and CDR2 is YYNGEE. There are 14 residues in the CDR3. In DNA, the CDR3 is TGTGCCAGCAGCGGACAGGGGTTGGGCACTGAAGCTTTCTTT. Protein sequence: CASSGQGLGTEAFF. The variable domain in full, with the rest retrieved from reference TRBV9 and TRBJ1-1, is DSGVTQTPKHLITATGQRVTLRCSPRSGDLSVYWYQQSLDQGLQFLIQYYNGEERAKGNILERFSAQQFPDLHSELNLSSLELGDSALYFCASSGQGLGTEAFFGQGTRLTVV.

This chain uses TRBV19 with TRBJ1-2; D possibly corresponds to TRBD1 (5 bases). This CDR3 region has 13 residues. Trimming removed 9 bases at V and 7 bases at J, with 18 bases between. Germline V lookup: CDR1 LNHDA, CDR2 SQIVND (reference sequence). The CDR3 region has the DNA TGTGCCAGCCGCCACCAGGGAGTGGGTGGCTACACCTTC. Amino acids: CASRHQGVGGYTF. The full variable domain, with the rest looked up from reference TRBV19 and TRBJ1-2, is DGGITQSPKYLFRKEGQNVTLSCEQNLNHDAMYWYRQDPGQGLRLIYYSQIVNDFQKGDIAEGYSVSREKKESFPLTVTSAQKNPTAFYLCASRHQGVGGYTFGSGTRLTVV.

The V and J genes are TRBV7-2 and TRBJ1-6; 9 nucleotides align to TRBD1. CDR1 SGHTA and CDR2 FQGNSA come from the germline V gene. With V trimmed by 5 bases and J by 7 bases, 6 bases remained unmatched. The CDR3 has 15 amino acids. In DNA form, the CDR3 reads TGTGCCAGCAGCGCGGGGACAGGGCGCAATTCACCCCTCCACTTT. Residues: CASSAGTGRNSPLHF.

The chain carries TRBV5-6 and TRBJ2-4; D gene ambiguous. The CDR3 sequence is 16 residues long. The germline CDR1 and CDR2 sequences are SGHDT and YYEEEE. V lost 1 base, J lost 1 base, and 12 bases lay in between. CDR3 protein: CASSLWGLRAKNIQYF. CDR3 nucleotides: TGTGCCAGCAGCTTGTGGGGTTTGCGGGCCAAAAACATTCAGTACTTC.

The rearrangement joins TRBV11-2 to TRBJ2-3, with TRBD2 matching over 7 bases. The CDR3 covers 15 residues. The ends lost 5 bases at V and 2 bases at J; junction bases unmatched: 7. Germline V CDR1 and CDR2: SGHAT, FQNNGV. The CDR3 nucleotides are TGTGCCAGCAGCCAAGCGGGGCTCCCCACAGATACGCAGTATTTT. Protein sequence: CASSQAGLPTDTQYF.

The rearrangement links TRBV10-3 to TRBJ2-3; 8 nucleotides align to TRBD2. CDR1 is ENHRY, CDR2 SYGVKD, per germline. Trimming removed 2 bases from V and 4 bases from J; junction bases left unmatched: 11. CDR3 length equals 17 residues. CDR3 DNA: TGTGCCATCAGTGAGCCGGGGAGCGGGGGCCCTGCAGATACGCAGTATTTT. Protein product: CAISEPGSGGPADTQYF.

The V and J genes are TRBV4-3 and TRBJ2-5; D is unresolved. From germline, CDR1 is LGHNA and CDR2 YSLEER. Trimming cost V 0 bases and J 0 bases, with 8 bases left between them. The CDR3 spans 15 residues. The CDR3 nucleotides read TGCGCCAGCAGCCAAGAGATTGACTACCAAGAGACCCAGTACTTC. This encodes CASSQEIDYQETQYF.

CDR3: CASSYSGSQETQYF. The CDR3 nucleotides are TGTGCCAGCAGCTACTCCGGTTCCCAAGAGACCCAGTACTTC. V is TRBV7-9 and J is TRBJ2-5, with D unresolved. Germline V gives CDR1 SEHNR, CDR2 FQNEAQ (reference sequence). V shed 4 bases and J shed 1 base, with 10 bases lying between them. This CDR3 region has 14 residues.

As concerns this clone: The junction does not match germline at one end; this may be a read error. CDR3 in amino acids: CASNPAFSGNTIYF. Written as DNA, the CDR3 is TGTGCCAGCAACCCAGCCTTCTCTGGTAACACCATATATTTT. V usage is TRBV6-1 and J usage is TRBJ1-3; D is unresolved. Germline V gene data show CDR1 as MNHNS and CDR2 as SASEGT. This CDR3 spans 14 amino acids.

This rearrangement joins TRBV5-6 to TRBJ2-7; no clear D. V dropped 2 bases and J dropped 5 bases, with 8 bases sitting between them. The germline gives CDR1 SGHDT, CDR2 YYEEEE. The CDR3 is 12 residues long. In DNA, the CDR3 is TGTGCCAGCAGCTTTAAAAGGAACGAGCAGTACTTC. It encodes CASSFKRNEQYF.

This chain links TRBV7-6 with TRBJ2-2, with 9 bases lining up with TRBD2. V lost 5 bases and J lost 2; bases outside the gene matches: 6. This CDR3 has 16 residues. From germline, CDR1 is SGHVS and CDR2 FNYEAQ. CDR3 amino acids: CASSPISGGNTGELFF. In nucleotides, the CDR3 is TGTGCCAGCAGCCCCATTAGCGGGGGAAACACCGGGGAGCTGTTTTTT.

In the case of this clone: This sample includes further DNA sequences coding for the same CDR3. The chain joins TRBV10-3 to TRBJ1-5; no reliable D call. The CDR3 has 15 amino acids. Germline CDR1 is ENHRY and CDR2 is SYGVKD. Trimming shortened V by 4 bases and J by 0 bases, and 10 bases separated the two germline ends. CDR3 DNA sequence: TGTGCCATCAGTGCGGAGGGCAATAGCAATCAGCCCCAGCATTTT. Encoded protein: CAISAEGNSNQPQHF.

The chain is built from TRBV30 and TRBJ2-3; 7 nucleotides match TRBD1. Germline V CDR1 and CDR2: GTSNPN, SVGIG (reference sequence). The CDR3 extends over 16 amino acids. V lost 2 bases, J lost 2 bases, and 10 bases stayed unmatched. CDR3 in amino acids: CAWSIGTAPATDTQYF. DNA for the CDR3: TGTGCCTGGAGTATTGGGACAGCTCCGGCCACAGATACGCAGTATTTT.

This sequence joins TRBV10-3 and TRBJ1-5; the D gene is possibly TRBD1 (6 bases). The CDR3 extends over 12 amino acids. V lost 10 bases and J lost 1, with 8 bases in between. Germline loops: CDR1 ENHRY, CDR2 SYGVKD. The CDR3 is CATRGSNQPQHF. The CDR3 DNA reads as TGTGCCACCAGGGGCAGCAATCAGCCCCAGCATTTT.

V gene TRBV5-1 combines with J gene TRBJ2-5; 12 bases map to TRBD2. V was pared by 2 bases and J by 5 bases, with 10 bases of the junction left unmatched. The germline V gene has CDR1 SGHRS and CDR2 YFSETQ. The CDR3 contains 17 residues. In nucleotides, the CDR3 is TGCGCCAGCAGCTTTTCTGCTAGCGGGGGGGCCAAGGAGACCCAGTACTTC. Translation gives CASSFSASGGAKETQYF. Full variable domain (missing parts from reference TRBV5-1 and TRBJ2-5): KAGVTQTPRYLIKTRGQQVTLSCSPISGHRSVSWYQQTPGQGLQFLFEYFSETQRNKGNFPGRFSGRQFSNSRSEMNVSTLELGDSALYLCASSFSASGGAKETQYFGPGTRLLVL.

This clone was counted only a few times. The chain has TRBV2 and TRBJ1-1; D remains ambiguous. Germline V gene data show CDR1 as SNHLY and CDR2 as FYNNEI. Trimming took off 3 bases at V and 0 bases at J, with 11 bases between the two ends. This CDR3 has 15 amino acids. This CDR3 reads CASSDRRSLNTEAFF. The DNA of the CDR3 is TGTGCCAGCAGTGACAGGCGGTCTTTGAACACTGAAGCTTTCTTT.

The V gene is TRBV19, the J gene TRBJ1-2; TRBD1 is a possible D gene (5 bases). This CDR3 spans 16 amino acids. Germline values: CDR1 LNHDA, CDR2 SQIVND (reference sequence). The V end lost 6 bases, the J end lost 2 bases, and 19 bases lay between the germline ends. The CDR3 here is CASSTGGAGPNYGYTF. Here the CDR3 DNA reads TGTGCCAGTAGCACTGGAGGCGCGGGACCAAACTATGGCTACACCTTC.

This clone was detected a few times. The V and J genes are TRBV9 and TRBJ2-1; D gene uncertain. V was trimmed by 4 bases and J by 0 bases, leaving 11 bases between them. The CDR3 is 15 amino acids. Germline V gives CDR1 SGDLS, CDR2 YYNGEE. The chain's CDR3 is CASSPSLGSYNEQFF. CDR3 sequence (DNA): TGTGCCAGCAGCCCAAGTCTGGGCTCCTACAATGAGCAGTTCTTC.

In DNA form, the CDR3 reads TGTGCCAGCAGCTTAGTCCCTCTAGCGGGGGAGGTTTACAATGAGCAGTTCTTC. It encodes CASSLVPLAGEVYNEQFF. The V and J genes are TRBV7-6 and TRBJ2-1; 10 bases are a match to TRBD2. Looked up from germline, CDR1 is SGHVS and CDR2 is FNYEAQ. The CDR3 runs 18 residues. V lost 1 base to trimming and J lost 4 bases; unmatched junction nucleotides: 10.

V gene TRBV6-6 combines with J gene TRBJ2-5; D uncertain. This CDR3 is built from 13 residues. V lost 6 bases and J 2 bases, leaving 10 bases between the germline ends. The germline V gene encodes CDR1 MNHNY and CDR2 SVGAGI (reference sequence). The CDR3 region is CASRTPSQETQYF. The CDR3 DNA reads TGTGCCAGCAGGACACCGTCGCAAGAGACCCAGTACTTC.

This chain links TRBV2 with TRBJ1-5, with D maybe TRBD1 (6 bases). V shed 6 bases and J shed 3 bases, with 15 bases lying between them. The CDR3 has 15 residues. Germline CDR1 SNHLY, CDR2 FYNNEI. The CDR3 region is CASRGETGNNQPQHF. The DNA of the CDR3 is TGTGCCAGCAGGGGCGAAACAGGGAACAATCAGCCCCAGCATTTT.

The chain uses TRBV9 and TRBJ1-5; D not resolved. The CDR3 has 13 residues. Trimming cost V 0 bases and J 4 bases, with 5 bases left between them. Per the germline V gene, CDR1 is SGDLS and CDR2 is YYNGEE. CDR3 coding DNA: TGTGCCAGCAGCGTAGGGGCGAATCAGCCCCAGCATTTT. As protein: CASSVGANQPQHF.

The V call is TRBV27, the J call TRBJ2-7; D might be TRBD1 (6 bases). V shed 3 bases and J shed 0 bases, with 12 bases lying between them. The CDR3 is made up of 15 amino acids. Germline V gene lookup returns CDR1 MNHEY and CDR2 SMNVEV (reference sequence). CDR3: CASSLMGASSYEQYF. The DNA for the CDR3 is TGTGCCAGCAGTTTGATGGGGGCAAGCTCCTACGAGCAGTACTTC.

This clone was detected a few times. CDR3 sequence reads: CASSLQGGYGYTF. The CDR3 bases are TGTGCCAGCAGTTTACAGGGAGGGTATGGCTACACCTTC. The chain couples TRBV6-5 to TRBJ1-2, with a weak D call TRBD1 (6 bases). The germline gives CDR1 MNHEY, CDR2 SVGAGI. The CDR3 length is 13 residues. Deletions cut 4 bases from V and 5 bases from J, with 11 bases between.

The rearrangement uses TRBV7-9 and TRBJ2-5, with 7 bases matching TRBD2. This CDR3 is built from 13 residues. The ends lost 6 bases at V and 5 bases at J; junction bases unmatched: 6. Germline V gene lookup returns CDR1 SEHNR and CDR2 FQNEAQ (reference sequence). The CDR3 loop is CASSFTSAETQYF. CDR3 sequence (DNA): TGTGCCAGCAGTTTCACTAGCGCGGAGACCCAGTACTTC.

This chain uses TRBV7-7 with TRBJ2-5, with 10 bases fitting TRBD2. The J segment lost 4 bases and the V segment lost 0 bases, leaving 8 bases of the junction unmatched. The CDR3 spans 17 residues. Per the germline V gene, CDR1 is SSHAT and CDR2 is FNYEAQ (reference sequence). The CDR3 loop reads CASSLAGAGGPRETQYF. As DNA, the CDR3 is TGTGCCAGCAGCTTAGCGGGAGCGGGGGGGCCGCGAGAGACCCAGTACTTC.

This clone appeared once. This chain links TRBV7-2 with TRBJ1-1; perhaps TRBD1 as D (5 bases). This CDR3 has 14 amino acids. V was trimmed by 2 bases and J by 4 bases, leaving 11 bases between them. Germline loops: CDR1 SGHTA, CDR2 FQGNSA. As DNA, the CDR3 is TGTGCCAGCAGCTTATTGCAGGGTCGCACTGAAGCTTTCTTT. It encodes CASSLLQGRTEAFF.

The chain combines TRBV4-3 with TRBJ2-7; TRBD1 agrees at 8 bases. CDR3 length: 13 amino acids. V was pared by 3 bases and J by 6 bases, with 4 bases of the junction left unmatched. The germline CDR1 and CDR2 sequences are LGHNA and YSLEER. CDR3 sequence (DNA): TGCGCCAGCAGCCAGGACAGGGTGGGCGAGCAGTACTTC. Its protein product is CASSQDRVGEQYF.

V gene TRBV5-8 combines with J gene TRBJ2-7, with TRBD1 identical over 8 bases. The CDR3 totals 15 residues. The germline gives CDR1 SGHTS, CDR2 YDEGEE. The V gene end was trimmed by 3 bases and the J gene end by 1 base; junction bases not matched to a gene: 6. This CDR3 is CASSYRQGKSYEQYF. Written as DNA, the CDR3 is TGTGCCAGCAGCTACCGACAGGGGAAGTCCTACGAGCAGTACTTC.